This T cell receptor (beta chain) was identified during a study of shared clonotypes between healthy human individuals. Overall study findings and caveats: Clonotype sharing across donors was expected to vary with sequencing depth. Rarefaction analysis demonstrated incomplete sorted-subset sequencing notwithstanding large depth.

For this clone: Its antigen is unidentified. The sample has other DNA sequences that encode this CDR3 too.

Using immunoSEQ multiplex PCR, the repertoire was profiled, and TCRdb retains in-frame clones only, with some absent. The sample contains around 2.5 million clones, 93% of which appear only once. This CDR3 contains 14 residues. The V gene lost 0 bases and the J gene lost 4 bases, with 9 bases spanning the gap. Germline assignment: CDR1 SGHRS and CDR2 YFSETQ. Division of CD4+ cells produced a CD45RA+ naive subset and a CD45RA-negative memory subset. Input material: naive CD4+ T cells from PBMCs. This sample's subset: CD45RA+ positively selected. The sequence derives from a man younger than 35 in good health. Some clones in this sample may be carry-over from other donors' samples. This chain connects TRBV5-1 to TRBJ2-3, with D unclear. The CDR3 nucleotides read TGCGCCAGCAGCTTGGCCCCTCCGGCAGATACGCAGTATTTT. It translates to CASSLAPPADTQYF.